The rows below give T cell receptor beta chains drawn from one sample of a study of cytomegalovirus exposure and HLA in healthy donors. Repertoires were generated with immunoSEQ multiplex PCR, while TCRdb's copy carries only in-frame clones and drops some. This table lists about 200,000 clones. The specimen sequenced was PBMCs. All receptors come from a girl aged 2-15 years in good health and CMV-seropositive. The CDR3 runs from the conserved cysteine through the conserved F or W. A D gene is named only where the DNA matches it firmly.

J gene	V gene	D gene	CDR3 protein	CDR3 DNA
TRBJ2-6	TRBV27	NA	CASSEIGGSGANVLTF	TGTGCCAGCAGTGAGATAGGGGGCTCTGGGGCCAACGTCCTGACTTTC
TRBJ2-5	TRBV5-5	TRBD1	CASSVTGTGRGETQYF	TGTGCCAGCAGCGTAACCGGGACAGGGAGGGGAGAGACCCAGTACTTC
TRBJ2-5	TRBV19	TRBD2	CASSTYRKWSLAGRQETQYF	TGTGCCAGTAGTACCTACCGGAAGTGGAGTTTAGCGGGACGACAGGAGACCCAGTACTTC
TRBJ2-1	TRBV6-1	TRBD1	CASSELQGTYNEQFF	TGTGCCAGCAGTGAATTACAGGGGACATACAATGAGCAGTTCTTC
TRBJ2-2	TRBV27	TRBD1	CASSFGTGNSGELFF	TGTGCCAGCAGTTTCGGGACAGGGAATTCCGGGGAGCTGTTTTTT
TRBJ2-6	TRBV10-3	TRBD1	CAISSSGTGGTGANVLTF	TGTGCCATCAGTTCCTCCGGGACAGGGGGCACTGGGGCCAACGTCCTGACTTTC
TRBJ1-2	TRBV6-1	NA	CASTPGWGYGYTF	TGTGCCAGCACCCCAGGGTGGGGATATGGCTACACCTTC
TRBJ2-2	TRBV7-7	NA	CASSLGLAPGELFF	TGTGCTAGCAGCTTAGGTCTGGCCCCCGGGGAGCTGTTTTTT
TRBJ2-2	TRBV11-2	TRBD2	CASRTYSGRARSTGELFF	TGTGCCAGCCGCACCTACAGCGGGAGGGCCAGATCCACCGGGGAGCTGTTTTTT
TRBJ2-7	TRBV4-1	TRBD1	CASSQGGGRDRTYEQYF	TGCGCCAGCAGCCAAGGCGGAGGTCGGGACAGGACCTACGAGCAGTACTTC
TRBJ1-2	TRBV27	TRBD1	CASSPGRQGLGGYTF	TGTGCCAGCAGCCCAGGTAGACAGGGGCTTGGGGGCTACACCTTC
TRBJ2-1	TRBV27	TRBD1	CASSDPGQVYNEQFF	TGTGCCAGCAGTGATCCGGGACAGGTCTACAATGAGCAGTTCTTC
TRBJ1-2	TRBV6-1	TRBD1	CASSNRDSHGYTF	TGTGCCAGCAGTAACCGGGACAGCCATGGCTACACCTTC
TRBJ1-2	TRBV28	TRBD1	CASSFRQGASYGYTF	TGTGCCAGCAGTTTCCGACAGGGTGCCAGCTATGGCTACACCTTC
TRBJ1-2	TRBV5-1	TRBD1	CASSPRTGRNGYTF	TGCGCCAGCAGCCCAAGGACAGGACGGAATGGCTACACCTTC
TRBJ2-7	TRBV5-1	NA	CASSLERQQYF	TGCGCCAGCAGCTTGGAGCGGCAGCAGTACTTC
TRBJ2-7	TRBV5-6	TRBD2	CASSLPAGAFYEQYF	TGTGCCAGCAGCTTGCCAGCGGGAGCTTTCTACGAGCAGTACTTC
TRBJ2-1	TRBV11-2	NA	CASSLGASSYNEQFF	TGTGCCAGCAGCTTGGGGGCATCCTCCTACAATGAGCAGTTCTTC
TRBJ2-7	TRBV5-4	NA	CASSLDRASREQYF	TGTGCCAGCAGCTTGGACAGGGCTTCACGCGAGCAGTACTTC
TRBJ2-3	TRBV13	TRBD1	CASSYGQAATDTQYF	TGTGCCAGCAGCTACGGACAGGCCGCCACAGATACGCAGTATTTT
TRBJ2-7	TRBV5-1	NA	CASSGTGRYEQYF	TGCGCCAGCAGTGGAACAGGACGCTACGAGCAGTACTTC
TRBJ2-3	TRBV5-6	NA	CASSLSGPETQYF	TGTGCCAGCAGCCTCAGCGGTCCGGAGACGCAGTATTTT
TRBJ1-4	TRBV4-1	NA	CASSRQVNEKLFF	TGCGCCAGCAGTCGACAGGTTAATGAAAAACTGTTTTTT
TRBJ2-3	TRBV5-1	TRBD2	CASSRYWRGRGGTDTQYF	TGCGCCAGCAGCCGGTATTGGCGCGGGAGAGGGGGCACAGATACGCAGTATTTT
TRBJ2-7	TRBV6-1	NA	CASSEIPTATYEQYF	TGTGCCAGCAGTGAAATCCCCACAGCTACCTACGAGCAGTACTTC
TRBJ1-2	TRBV9	NA	CASSAGGPSLYGYTF	TGTGCCAGCAGCGCCGGGGGTCCGTCCCTCTATGGCTACACCTTC
TRBJ1-4	TRBV5-4	TRBD1	CASSLAPVGGNEKLFF	TGTGCCAGCAGCTTGGCCCCAGTAGGGGGCAATGAAAAACTGTTTTTT
TRBJ2-3	TRBV4-1	TRBD1	CASSQEETGWSTDTQYF	TGCGCCAGCAGCCAAGAGGAGACAGGGTGGAGCACAGATACGCAGTATTTT
TRBJ1-3	TRBV14	NA	CASSQEATIYF	TGTGCCAGCAGCCAAGAAGCCACCATATATTTT
TRBJ1-1	TRBV18	NA	CASSPRHDSNTEAFF	TGTGCCAGCTCACCGCGGCATGATAGCAACACTGAAGCTTTCTTT
TRBJ2-3	TRBV9	TRBD2	CASSGTSYPDTQYF	TGTGCCAGCAGCGGGACTAGCTACCCAGATACGCAGTATTTT
TRBJ1-2	TRBV2	TRBD1	CATPDRNYGYTF	TGTGCCACCCCGGACAGGAACTATGGCTACACCTTC
TRBJ1-2	TRBV30	NA	CAWSGPSDGYTF	TGTGCCTGGAGTGGCCCCTCGGATGGCTACACCTTC
TRBJ2-1	TRBV7-5	NA	CVRSYCTSGRSNEQFF	TGTGTCAGAAGCTACTGCACTAGCGGGAGGAGCAATGAGCAGTTCTTC
TRBJ2-7	TRBV6-6	TRBD2	CASTSGYEQYF	TGTGCCAGCACTAGCGGGTACGAGCAGTACTTC
TRBJ2-5	TRBV4-2	NA	CASSQEILGVIQTQYF	TGTGCCAGCAGCCAAGAGATTCTCGGGGTTATACAGACCCAGTACTTC
TRBJ2-7	TRBV19	TRBD1	CASSIGTGGYEQYF	TGTGCCAGTAGTATTGGGACAGGGGGCTACGAGCAGTACTTC
TRBJ2-1	TRBV28	NA	CASSFLGGSYNEQFF	TGTGCCAGCAGTTTTTTGGGGGGATCCTACAATGAGCAGTTCTTC
TRBJ2-1	TRBV9	TRBD2	CASSGSGTTYNEQFF	TGTGCCAGCAGCGGTAGCGGGACCACCTACAATGAGCAGTTCTTC
TRBJ2-5	TRBV5-1	TRBD1	CASSFGTGQETQYF	TGCGCCAGCAGCTTTGGGACAGGCCAAGAGACCCAGTACTTC
TRBJ1-2	TRBV29-1	NA	CSVEAGNYGYTF	TGCAGCGTTGAAGCAGGGAACTATGGCTACACCTTC
TRBJ2-3	TRBV7-2	TRBD2	CASSPILAGGPSDTQYF	TGTGCCAGCAGCCCCATACTAGCGGGAGGGCCATCTGATACGCAGTATTTT
TRBJ2-1	TRBV15	TRBD2	CATSLYHGTGLARYNEQFF	TGTGCCACCAGCCTTTACCACGGGACCGGACTAGCGCGCTACAATGAGCAGTTCTTC
TRBJ2-3	TRBV28	TRBD2	CASRPGGLAGGSTDTQYF	TGTGCCAGCAGACCCGGGGGACTAGCGGGAGGGAGCACAGATACGCAGTATTTT
TRBJ2-5	TRBV27	NA	CASRLRGWGQQETQYF	TGTGCCAGCAGGCTAAGGGGGTGGGGGCAACAAGAGACCCAGTACTTC
TRBJ1-2	TRBV28	TRBD1	CASSPPGQGGENQQTRGYTF	TGTGCCAGCAGTCCCCCGGGACAGGGAGGTGAAAATCAACAAACACGGGGCTACACCTTC
TRBJ2-1	TRBV5-4	TRBD1	CASSTRTGDGEQFF	TGTGCCAGCAGCACGAGGACAGGGGATGGTGAGCAGTTCTTC
TRBJ1-2	TRBV6-5	NA	CASSYAGAASYGYTF	TGTGCCAGCAGTTACGCAGGGGCCGCTAGCTATGGCTACACCTTC
TRBJ2-7	TRBV19	TRBD1	CASGQGYEQYF	TGTGCCAGTGGACAGGGGTACGAGCAGTACTTC
TRBJ1-2	TRBV11-2	TRBD1	CASRLTGGRTF	TGTGCCAGCAGGTTGACAGGGGGACGAACCTTC
TRBJ1-5	TRBV28	NA	CASMGPPGGNQPQHF	TGTGCCAGCATGGGTCCTCCCGGGGGCAATCAGCCCCAGCATTTT
TRBJ1-6	TRBV28	NA	CASRQLNSPLHF	TGTGCCAGCAGACAGCTAAATTCACCCCTCCACTTT
TRBJ1-3	TRBV28	NA	CASSPARGSGNTIYF	TGTGCCAGCAGCCCGGCTAGAGGGTCTGGAAACACCATATATTTT
TRBJ2-7	TRBV19	TRBD1	CASSRGQGAYEQYF	TGTGCCAGTAGTAGGGGACAGGGGGCCTACGAGCAGTACTTC
TRBJ2-7	TRBV29-1	TRBD1	CSVIGQASYEQYF	TGCAGCGTTATTGGACAGGCCTCCTACGAGCAGTACTTC
TRBJ2-7	TRBV19	TRBD1	CASSLTGEVYEQYF	TGTGCCAGTAGTTTGACAGGGGAGGTCTACGAGCAGTACTTC
TRBJ2-5	TRBV2	TRBD2	CASRRTSGRAAETQYF	TGTGCCAGCCGACGGACTAGCGGGAGGGCCGCGGAGACCCAGTACTTC
TRBJ1-2	TRBV2	TRBD1	CASSRDREAYGYTF	TGTGCCAGCAGTCGGGACAGGGAGGCTTATGGCTACACCTTC
TRBJ2-1	TRBV6-5	TRBD2	CASSYSRTSVNEQFF	TGTGCCAGCAGTTACTCGAGGACTAGCGTCAATGAGCAGTTCTTC